This entry concerns a single T cell receptor (beta chain). Only in-frame clones appear in the TCRdb table, and some are missing; sequencing was by immunoSEQ multiplex PCR. The sample has some 110,000 clones; roughly 80% are singletons. V gave up 0 bases and J gave up 8 bases, with 7 bases separating them. The V gene's germline CDR1 is MGHRA and CDR2 YSYEKL. The CDR3 covers 12 residues. The sample originates from a study of blood T cell repertoires in COVID-19. This chain links TRBV4-1 with TRBJ1-2; D call uncertain. This TCR derives from a woman aged 80 or older with acute or convalescent COVID-19. Sequences were obtained from peripheral blood. The CDR3 region is CASSQDGEGYTF. The CDR3 coding sequence is TGCGCCAGCAGCCAAGACGGGGAAGGCTACACCTTC.